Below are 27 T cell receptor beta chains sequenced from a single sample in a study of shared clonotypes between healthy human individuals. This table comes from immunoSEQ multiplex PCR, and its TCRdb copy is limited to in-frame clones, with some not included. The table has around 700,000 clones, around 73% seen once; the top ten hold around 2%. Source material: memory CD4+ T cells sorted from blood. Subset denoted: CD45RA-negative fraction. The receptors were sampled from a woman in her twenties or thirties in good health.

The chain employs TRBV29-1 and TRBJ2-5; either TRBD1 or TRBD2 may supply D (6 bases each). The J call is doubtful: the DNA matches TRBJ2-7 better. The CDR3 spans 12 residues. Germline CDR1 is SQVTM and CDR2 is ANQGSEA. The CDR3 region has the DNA TGCAGCGTTGGTAGGGGGGTTCACGAGCAGTACTTC. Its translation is CSVGRGVHEQYF.

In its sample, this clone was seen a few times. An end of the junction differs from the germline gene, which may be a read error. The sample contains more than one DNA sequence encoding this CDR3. CDR3 loop: CASSLENTGELFF. The CDR3 bases are TGTGCCAGTAGTCTAGAAAACACCGGGGAGCTGTTTTTT. This chain links TRBV19 with TRBJ2-2; D is undetermined. Germline assignment: CDR1 LNHDA and CDR2 SQIVND (reference sequence). CDR3 size: 13 residues.

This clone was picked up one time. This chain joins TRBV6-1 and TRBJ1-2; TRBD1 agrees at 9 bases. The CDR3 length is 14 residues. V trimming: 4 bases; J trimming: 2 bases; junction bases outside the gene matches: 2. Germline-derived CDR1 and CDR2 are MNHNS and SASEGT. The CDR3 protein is CASSGGQGNYGYTF. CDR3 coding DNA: TGTGCCAGCAGTGGGGGACAGGGCAACTATGGCTACACCTTC.

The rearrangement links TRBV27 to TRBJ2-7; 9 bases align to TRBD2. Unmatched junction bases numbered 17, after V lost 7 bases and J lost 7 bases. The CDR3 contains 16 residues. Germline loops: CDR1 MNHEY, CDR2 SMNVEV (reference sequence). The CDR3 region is CASNPSVLAGLGEQYF. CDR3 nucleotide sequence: TGTGCCAGCAACCCCAGTGTGCTAGCGGGATTGGGGGAGCAGTACTTC.

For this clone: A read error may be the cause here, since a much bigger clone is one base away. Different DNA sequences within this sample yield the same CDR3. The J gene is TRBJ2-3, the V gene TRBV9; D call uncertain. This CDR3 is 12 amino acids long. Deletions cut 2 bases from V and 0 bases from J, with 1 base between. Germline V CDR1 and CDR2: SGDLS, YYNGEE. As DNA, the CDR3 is TGTGCCAGCAGCGTTAGCACAGATACGCAGTATTTT. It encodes CASSVSTDTQYF.

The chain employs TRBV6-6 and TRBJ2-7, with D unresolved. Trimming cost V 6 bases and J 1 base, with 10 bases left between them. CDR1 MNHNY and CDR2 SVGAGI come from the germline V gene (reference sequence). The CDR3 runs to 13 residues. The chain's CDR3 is CASSPASSYEQYF. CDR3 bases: TGTGCCAGCAGCCCAGCTTCATCCTACGAGCAGTACTTC.

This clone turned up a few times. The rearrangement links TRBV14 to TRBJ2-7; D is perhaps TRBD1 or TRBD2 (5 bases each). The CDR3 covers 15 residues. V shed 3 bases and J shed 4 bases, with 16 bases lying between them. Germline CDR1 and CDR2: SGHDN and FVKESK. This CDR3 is CASSHRDRGNYEQYF. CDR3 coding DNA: TGTGCCAGCAGCCACCGGGACCGAGGGAATTACGAGCAGTACTTC.

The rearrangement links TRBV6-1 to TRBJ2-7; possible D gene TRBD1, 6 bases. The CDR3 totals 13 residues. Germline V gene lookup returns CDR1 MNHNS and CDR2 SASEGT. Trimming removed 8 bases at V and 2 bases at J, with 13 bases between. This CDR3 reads CASGQGTPYEQYF. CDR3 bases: TGTGCCAGCGGGCAGGGGACCCCCTACGAGCAGTACTTC.

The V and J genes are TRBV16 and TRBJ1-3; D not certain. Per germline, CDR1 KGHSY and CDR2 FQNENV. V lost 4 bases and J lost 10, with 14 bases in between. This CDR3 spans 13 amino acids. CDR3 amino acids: CASSPKTDGTIYF. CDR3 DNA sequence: TGTGCCAGCAGCCCGAAGACGGACGGGACCATATATTTT.

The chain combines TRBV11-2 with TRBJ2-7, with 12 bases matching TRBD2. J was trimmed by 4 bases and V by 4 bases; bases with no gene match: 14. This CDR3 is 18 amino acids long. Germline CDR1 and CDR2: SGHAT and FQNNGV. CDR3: CASSSIKKTSGSLYEQYF. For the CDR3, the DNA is TGTGCCAGCAGCTCCATAAAAAAGACTAGCGGGAGCCTGTACGAGCAGTACTTC.

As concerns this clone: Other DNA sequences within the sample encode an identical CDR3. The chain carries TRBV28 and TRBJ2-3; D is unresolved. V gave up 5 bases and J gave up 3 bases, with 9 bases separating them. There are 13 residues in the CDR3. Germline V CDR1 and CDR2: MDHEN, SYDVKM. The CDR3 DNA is TGTGCCAGCAGTCCCGCTGGGACAGATACGCAGTATTTT. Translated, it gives CASSPAGTDTQYF.

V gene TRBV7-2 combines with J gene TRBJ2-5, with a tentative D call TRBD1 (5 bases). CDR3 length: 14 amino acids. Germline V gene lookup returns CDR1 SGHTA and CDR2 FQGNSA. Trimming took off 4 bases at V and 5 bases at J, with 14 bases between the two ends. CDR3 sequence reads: CASSSSRGRETQYF. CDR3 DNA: TGTGCCAGCAGCTCATCTAGGGGAAGGGAGACCCAGTACTTC.

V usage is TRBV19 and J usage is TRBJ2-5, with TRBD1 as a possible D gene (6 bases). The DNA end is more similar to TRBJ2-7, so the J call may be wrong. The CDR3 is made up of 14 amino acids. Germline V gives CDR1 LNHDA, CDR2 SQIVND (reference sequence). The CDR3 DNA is TGTGCCAGTAGTATGAAGAGGGGGAGCTACGAGCAGTACTTC. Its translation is CASSMKRGSYEQYF.

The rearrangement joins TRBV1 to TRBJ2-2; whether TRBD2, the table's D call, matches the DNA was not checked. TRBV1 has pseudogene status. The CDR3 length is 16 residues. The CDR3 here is CTSSPLETSTAGELFF. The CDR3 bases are TGCACCAGCAGCCCACTGGAGACTAGCACCGCCGGGGAGCTGTTTTTT.

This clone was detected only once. In nucleotides, the CDR3 is TGTGCCAGCAGTTACTCTTTCCGATCGGGGGGAGAGCAGTACTTC. Its translation: CASSYSFRSGGEQYF. The V gene is TRBV6-5, the J gene TRBJ2-7, with TRBD2 matching over 7 bases. J gave up 7 bases and V 0 bases, and 9 bases lay outside the gene matches. The CDR3 is 15 amino acids. Germline-derived CDR1 and CDR2 are MNHEY and SVGAGI.

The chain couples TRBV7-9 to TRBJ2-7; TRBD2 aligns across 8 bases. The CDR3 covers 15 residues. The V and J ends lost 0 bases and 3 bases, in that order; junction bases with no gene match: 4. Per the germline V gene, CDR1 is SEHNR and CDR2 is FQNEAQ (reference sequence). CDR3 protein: CASSLARSGSYEQYF. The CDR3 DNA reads TGTGCCAGCAGCTTAGCGCGCAGCGGGAGCTACGAGCAGTACTTC.

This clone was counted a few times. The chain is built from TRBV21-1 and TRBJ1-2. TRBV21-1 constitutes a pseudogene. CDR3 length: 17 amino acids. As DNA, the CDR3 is TGTGCCAGCAGCAAAGTCGGGCGAGGGCAGGTTGGCTCTGGCTACACCTTC. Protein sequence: CASSKVGRGQVGSGYTF.

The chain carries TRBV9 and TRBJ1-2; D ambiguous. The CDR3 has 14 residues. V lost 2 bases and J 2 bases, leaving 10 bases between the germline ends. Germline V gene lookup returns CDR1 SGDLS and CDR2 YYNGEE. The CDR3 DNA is TGTGCCAGCAGCGTTTTGGGCGAGAACTATGGCTACACCTTC. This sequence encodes CASSVLGENYGYTF.

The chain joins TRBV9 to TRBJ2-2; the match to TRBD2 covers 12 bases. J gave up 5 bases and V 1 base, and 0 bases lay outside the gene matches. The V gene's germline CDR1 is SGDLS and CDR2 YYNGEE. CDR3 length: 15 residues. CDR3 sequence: CASSVLAGGTGELFF. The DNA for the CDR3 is TGTGCCAGCAGCGTACTAGCGGGAGGGACCGGGGAGCTGTTTTTT.

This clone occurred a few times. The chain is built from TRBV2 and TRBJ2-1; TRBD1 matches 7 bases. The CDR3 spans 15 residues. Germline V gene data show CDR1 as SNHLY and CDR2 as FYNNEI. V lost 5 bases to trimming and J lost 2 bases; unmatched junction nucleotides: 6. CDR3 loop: CASSREQGAYNEQFF. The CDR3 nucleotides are TGTGCCAGCAGTCGTGAGCAGGGGGCCTACAATGAGCAGTTCTTC.

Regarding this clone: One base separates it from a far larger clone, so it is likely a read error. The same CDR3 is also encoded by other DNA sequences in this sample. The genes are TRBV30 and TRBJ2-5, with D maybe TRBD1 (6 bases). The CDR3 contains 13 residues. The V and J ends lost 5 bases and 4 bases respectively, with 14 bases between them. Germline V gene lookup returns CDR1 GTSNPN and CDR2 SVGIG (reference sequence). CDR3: CAWQGSGGETQYF. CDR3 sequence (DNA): TGTGCCTGGCAGGGGTCAGGAGGAGAGACCCAGTACTTC.

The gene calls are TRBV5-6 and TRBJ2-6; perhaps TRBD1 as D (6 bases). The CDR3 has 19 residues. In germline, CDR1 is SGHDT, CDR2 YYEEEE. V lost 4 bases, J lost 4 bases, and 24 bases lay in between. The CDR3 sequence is CASSATVRGLPFGANVLTF. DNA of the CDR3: TGTGCCAGCAGCGCTACGGTCAGGGGCCTGCCTTTCGGGGCCAACGTCCTGACTTTC.

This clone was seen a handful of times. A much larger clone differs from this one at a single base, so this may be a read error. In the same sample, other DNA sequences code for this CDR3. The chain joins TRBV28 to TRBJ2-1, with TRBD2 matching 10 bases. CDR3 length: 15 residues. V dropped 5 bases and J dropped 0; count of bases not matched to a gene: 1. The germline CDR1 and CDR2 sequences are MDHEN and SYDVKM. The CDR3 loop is CASSPSGSSYNEQFF. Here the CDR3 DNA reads TGTGCCAGCAGTCCTAGCGGGAGCTCCTACAATGAGCAGTTCTTC. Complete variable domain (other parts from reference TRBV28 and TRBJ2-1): DVKVTQSSRYLVKRTGEKVFLECVQDMDHENMFWYRQDPGLGLRLIYFSYDVKMKEKGDIPEGYSVSREKKERFSLILESASTNQTSMYLCASSPSGSSYNEQFFGPGTRLTVL.

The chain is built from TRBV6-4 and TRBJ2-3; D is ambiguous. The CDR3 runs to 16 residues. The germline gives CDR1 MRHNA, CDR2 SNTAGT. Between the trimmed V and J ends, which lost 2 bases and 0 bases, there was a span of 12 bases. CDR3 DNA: TGTGCCAGCAGTGACACCCAGCGAACCAGCACAGATACGCAGTATTTT. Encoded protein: CASSDTQRTSTDTQYF.

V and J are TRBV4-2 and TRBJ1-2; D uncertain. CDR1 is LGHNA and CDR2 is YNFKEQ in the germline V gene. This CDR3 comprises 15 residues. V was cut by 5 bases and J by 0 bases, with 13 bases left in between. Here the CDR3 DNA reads TGTGCCAGCAGCGGGCGAGACGGCGCTAACTATGGCTACACCTTC. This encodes CASSGRDGANYGYTF.

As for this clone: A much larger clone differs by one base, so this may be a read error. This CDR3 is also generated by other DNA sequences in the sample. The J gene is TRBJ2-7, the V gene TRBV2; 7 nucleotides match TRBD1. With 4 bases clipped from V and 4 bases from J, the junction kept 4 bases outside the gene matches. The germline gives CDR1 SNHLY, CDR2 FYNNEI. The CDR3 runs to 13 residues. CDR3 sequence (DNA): TGTGCCAGCAGTGGGGACAGAGAATACGAGCAGTACTTC. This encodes CASSGDREYEQYF. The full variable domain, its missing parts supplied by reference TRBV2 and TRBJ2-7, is EPEVTQTPSHQVTQMGQEVILRCVPISNHLYFYWYRQILGQKVEFLVSFYNNEISEKSEIFDDQFSVERPDGSNFTLKIRSTKLEDSAMYFCASSGDREYEQYFGPGTRLTVT.

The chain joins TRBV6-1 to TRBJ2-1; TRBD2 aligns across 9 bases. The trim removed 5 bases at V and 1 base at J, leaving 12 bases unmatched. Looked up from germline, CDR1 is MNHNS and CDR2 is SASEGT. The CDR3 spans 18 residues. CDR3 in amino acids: CASSQVLQAGGSYNEQFF. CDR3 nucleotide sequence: TGTGCCAGCAGTCAAGTTCTCCAAGCGGGGGGATCCTACAATGAGCAGTTCTTC.